This T cell receptor (beta chain) is from a study of OX40 agonist ivuxolimab in advanced cancers. General study results and limits: Some nonresponders also had low normalized T-cell clonal expansion. Within 6 weeks, CD4+ and CD8+ blood T cells expanded clonally at 0.1 to 3.0 mg/kg.

The CDR3 spans 17 residues. The J segment lost 7 bases and the V segment lost 3 bases, leaving 15 bases of the junction unmatched. The germline CDR1 and CDR2 sequences are KGHSH and LQKENI. Some clones are missing from TCRdb's copy, which holds only in-frame ones; the method was immunoSEQ multiplex PCR. The data contain under 20,000 clones, 55% to 80% of them seen just once; the ten biggest clones take up approximately 24%. As to this clone: The antigen is undetermined.

The rearrangement links TRBV18 to TRBJ1-5, with 7 bases matching TRBD1. The receptor was derived from an adult with an advanced solid tumor such as melanoma, head and neck, liver or kidney cancer. The sequenced sample was CD4+ or CD8+ T cells sorted from blood, obtained in a trial of the OX40 agonist ivuxolimab. The CDR3 nucleotides are TGTGCCAGCTCACCTTCTGGGCCAGGGGGGTTTGAGCAGCCCCAGCATTTT. Its protein is CASSPSGPGGFEQPQHF.